This T cell receptor beta chain was recorded in a study of T cell responses to AZD1222 COVID-19 vaccine. Study context: Whether given at about 4 or about 12 weeks, second doses were pooled.

With regard to this clone: Its matching antigen is unknown.

CDR3 size: 13 residues. The V segment lost 5 bases and the J segment 9 bases; nucleotides outside the gene matches: 4. The V gene's germline CDR1 is KGHSH and CDR2 LQKENI. Points from the study as a whole: Females made up more of the donors, who were largely white British, and clonal diversity may have come out too low. All repertoire sampling was performed exclusively after the peak T cell response. CD4 TCRs associated with vaccination spanned spike, dominating at 160-218 and 743-854.

Profiled with immunoSEQ multiplex PCR; TCRdb holds only in-frame clones, not every one. Of roughly 100,000 clones in the sample, about four fifths were seen once. The chain has TRBV18 and TRBJ1-6; TRBD1 matches 7 bases. The sequences come from peripheral blood, collected on day 0 of AZD1222 vaccination. This sequence was found in an adult in good health. The CDR3 region has the DNA TGTGCCAGCTCAGGACAGGATGCTTCACCCCTCCACTTT. Translated: CASSGQDASPLHF.